A single sample gave rise to the 20 T cell receptor beta chains below, sequenced in a study of blood T cell repertoires in COVID-19. This table comes from immunoSEQ multiplex PCR, and its TCRdb copy is limited to in-frame clones, with some not included. Among 200,000 or so clones listed, more than 80% were seen once. Input material: PBMCs or T cells enriched from blood (not recorded which). The receptor set was obtained from a woman aged 18-29 years who had recovered from COVID-19.

The chain's CDR3 is CASSPQGQGPTNYGYTF. The CDR3 DNA sequence: TGTGCCAGCTCACCACAGGGACAGGGGCCCACTAACTATGGCTACACCTTC. This chain links TRBV18 with TRBJ1-2; 10 nucleotides align to TRBD1. The CDR3 covers 17 residues. Germline values: CDR1 KGHSH, CDR2 LQKENI. V shed 1 base, J shed 0 bases, and the junction held 5 bases outside the gene matches.

The chain carries TRBV30 and TRBJ2-2, with D possibly being TRBD1 (6 bases). Germline V CDR1 and CDR2: GTSNPN, SVGIG (reference sequence). Trimming stripped 0 bases from V and 7 bases from J, with 18 bases between. This CDR3 comprises 16 residues. CDR3 nucleotide sequence: TGTGCCTGGAGTGTATTGACCCAGGGGAAGGGCGGGGAGCTGTTTTTT. This gives the protein CAWSVLTQGKGGELFF.

This chain links TRBV4-1 with TRBJ2-5; a weak D match, TRBD2 (6 bases). Germline-derived CDR1 and CDR2 are MGHRA and YSYEKL. Deletions cut 1 base from V and 7 bases from J, with 19 bases between. The CDR3 runs to 16 residues. The CDR3 DNA follows: TGCGCCAGCAGCCAAGGTCGAGTTGGGCGGGGAGTGACCCAGTACTTC. Protein sequence: CASSQGRVGRGVTQYF.

This clone was detected only a few times. The chain links TRBV29-1 to TRBJ1-2, with D possibly TRBD1 on 6 matching bases. CDR1 SQVTM and CDR2 ANQGSEA come from the germline V gene. The V and J ends lost 4 bases and 6 bases respectively, with 9 bases between them. The CDR3 totals 11 residues. CDR3 region: CSVVAGDGYTF. The CDR3 DNA follows: TGCAGCGTTGTGGCAGGGGATGGCTACACCTTC. The full variable domain, completed using reference TRBV29-1 and TRBJ1-2, is SAVISQKPSRDICQRGTSLTIQCQVDSQVTMMFWYRQQPGQSLTLIATANQGSEATYESGFVIDKFPISRPNLTFSTLTVSNMSPEDSSIYLCSVVAGDGYTFGSGTRLTVV.

This chain uses TRBV28 with TRBJ1-2, with TRBD1 matching 9 bases. Germline CDR1 MDHEN, CDR2 SYDVKM. V lost 6 bases and J lost 1; bases outside the gene matches: 6. This CDR3 is 15 amino acids long. CDR3 sequence reads: CASRGGTGHNYGYTF. The DNA of the CDR3 is TGTGCCAGCAGGGGCGGGACAGGGCATAACTATGGCTACACCTTC.

The rearrangement uses TRBV18 and TRBJ1-2; D may be TRBD1 (6 bases). The germline CDR1 and CDR2 sequences are KGHSH and LQKENI. Trimming removed 3 bases at V and 8 bases at J, with 13 bases between. The CDR3 length is 13 residues. In DNA, the CDR3 is TGTGCCAGCTCACCGGGGGCAGGGCAAGGCTACACCTTC. Translated, it gives CASSPGAGQGYTF.

This rearrangement joins TRBV15 to TRBJ1-5; D unresolved. CDR1 is LNHNV, CDR2 YYDKDF, per germline (reference sequence). CDR3 length: 15 residues. The V end lost 0 bases, the J end lost 3 bases, and 9 bases lay between the germline ends. The chain's CDR3 is CATSRDGQSNQPQHF. CDR3 nucleotides: TGTGCCACCAGCAGAGATGGGCAGTCCAATCAGCCCCAGCATTTT.

The chain is built from TRBV28 and TRBJ1-5; no reliable D call. This CDR3 has 12 residues. Trimming removed 5 bases from V and 6 bases from J, with 8 bases in between. Germline CDR1 is MDHEN and CDR2 is SYDVKM. CDR3 coding DNA: TGTGCCAGCAGTATGATGGCTCAGCCCCAGCATTTT. Translated: CASSMMAQPQHF.

The genes are TRBV14 and TRBJ2-1; TRBD2 matches at 7 bases. This CDR3 contains 15 residues. With 6 bases clipped from V and 1 base from J, the junction kept 6 bases outside the gene matches. The germline V gene has CDR1 SGHDN and CDR2 FVKESK. DNA of the CDR3: TGTGCCAGCAGTCTACCCGGGGGGTCCTACAATGAGCAGTTCTTC. Amino acid sequence: CASSLPGGSYNEQFF.

V gene TRBV6-5 combines with J gene TRBJ2-5; weak D call: TRBD1 (5 bases). V was trimmed by 6 bases and J by 4 bases, leaving 15 bases between them. Germline V CDR1 and CDR2: MNHEY, SVGAGI. This CDR3 has 14 amino acids. The CDR3 DNA reads as TGTGCCAGCAGAACAGGACAATTGGGAGAGACCCAGTACTTC. It translates to CASRTGQLGETQYF.

This clone was counted a few times. V gene TRBV14 combines with J gene TRBJ2-2; 7 bases agree with TRBD2. Per the germline V gene, CDR1 is SGHDN and CDR2 is FVKESK. The CDR3 has 17 residues. V dropped 1 base and J dropped 6; count of bases not matched to a gene: 11. CDR3 bases: TGTGCCAGCAGCCAAGTTTCGGGCTCGGGAGGCGCCGGGGAGCTGTTTTTT. Its protein is CASSQVSGSGGAGELFF.

This clone was counted once. V usage is TRBV12-3 or TRBV12-4 and J usage is TRBJ2-7, with TRBD1 identical over 7 bases. V dropped 6 bases and J dropped 5; count of bases not matched to a gene: 7. CDR3 length: 13 amino acids. The DNA of the CDR3 is TGTGCCAGCAGGCCGACAGGGCTGGACGAGCAGTACTTC. As protein: CASRPTGLDEQYF.

This clone was counted once. The chain recombines TRBV28 with TRBJ2-7, with D possibly matching TRBD1 (6 bases). CDR1 and CDR2 from the germline V gene are MDHEN and SYDVKM. Trimming took 5 bases from V and 5 from J, leaving 13 bases between them. The CDR3 has 13 residues. The CDR3 here is CASSQGLSNEQYF. CDR3 coding DNA: TGTGCCAGCAGTCAGGGGCTATCCAACGAGCAGTACTTC.

The V call is TRBV6-1, the J call TRBJ2-1; D uncertain. The CDR3 has 16 residues. Looked up from germline, CDR1 is MNHNS and CDR2 is SASEGT. V was clipped by 3 bases and J by 3 bases, with 15 bases between them. As DNA, the CDR3 is TGTGCCAGCAGTGACGGCAGGAACTTCTTCTACAATGAGCAGTTCTTC. Translation gives CASSDGRNFFYNEQFF.

A single count supports this clone. The chain employs TRBV30 and TRBJ2-5; D perhaps matches TRBD1 (6 bases). Germline lookup yields CDR1 GTSNPN and CDR2 SVGIG (reference sequence). The CDR3 contains 13 residues. The ends were cut back, 4 bases at V and 2 bases at J, with 11 bases in the middle. CDR3 loop: CAWNRVSQETQYF. The CDR3 nucleotides are TGTGCCTGGAACAGGGTATCACAAGAGACCCAGTACTTC.

The sample holds one count of this clone. V is TRBV20-1 and J is TRBJ2-5; 11 positions match TRBD2. The junction had 4 bases not matched to a gene; V was cut back by 3 bases and J by 1 base. Germline CDR1 reads DFQATT; CDR2 reads SNEGSKA (reference sequence). This CDR3 comprises 15 residues. The CDR3 spells CSASSSGGSQETQYF. CDR3 DNA sequence: TGCAGTGCTAGTTCTAGCGGGGGGTCCCAAGAGACCCAGTACTTC.

This chain links TRBV24-1 with TRBJ2-3; TRBD2 matches at 7 bases. The CDR3 consists of 15 residues. The germline V gene has CDR1 KGHDR and CDR2 SFDVKD. The V gene end was trimmed by 5 bases and the J gene end by 1 base; junction bases not matched to a gene: 5. The CDR3 DNA is TGTGCCACCAGTGCCATGGGGGGGGGCACAGATACGCAGTATTTT. Amino acids: CATSAMGGGTDTQYF.

This clone showed up just once. V usage is TRBV4-1 and J usage is TRBJ2-7; 13 bases agree with TRBD2. Trimming took 0 bases from V and 4 from J; bases not matched to a gene: 6. The CDR3 runs to 17 residues. Per the germline V gene, CDR1 is MGHRA and CDR2 is YSYEKL. The CDR3 nucleotides read TGCGCCAGCAGCCAAGAACTAGCGGGGGGGCTTAAATACGAGCAGTACTTC. Its translation is CASSQELAGGLKYEQYF.

This sequence joins TRBV7-6 and TRBJ1-1, with 8 bases matching TRBD1. Trimming removed 4 bases from V and 3 bases from J; junction bases left unmatched: 7. This CDR3 contains 15 residues. CDR1 and CDR2 from the germline V gene are SGHVS and FNYEAQ. The CDR3 loop reads CASSSRQGRDTEAFF. The CDR3 DNA is TGTGCCAGCAGCTCCCGACAGGGGAGGGACACTGAAGCTTTCTTT.

The genes are TRBV27 and TRBJ1-5; a weak D match, TRBD1 (6 bases). The ends were cut back, 5 bases at V and 8 bases at J, with 19 bases in the middle. CDR3 length: 15 amino acids. CDR1 and CDR2 from the germline V gene are MNHEY and SMNVEV (reference sequence). The CDR3 DNA follows: TGTGCCAGCAGTCCCTACAGGGATCGCAAGGAGCCCCAGCATTTT. It specifies CASSPYRDRKEPQHF.